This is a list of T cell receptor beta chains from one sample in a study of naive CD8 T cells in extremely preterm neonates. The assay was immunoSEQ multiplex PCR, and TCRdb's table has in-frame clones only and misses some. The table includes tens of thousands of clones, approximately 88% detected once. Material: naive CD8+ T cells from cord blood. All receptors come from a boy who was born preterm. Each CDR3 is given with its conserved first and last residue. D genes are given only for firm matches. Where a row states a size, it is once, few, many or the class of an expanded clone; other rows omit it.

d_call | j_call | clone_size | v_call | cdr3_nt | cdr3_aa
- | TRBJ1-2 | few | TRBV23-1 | TGCGCCAGCAGTCAGGGGTATGGCTACACCTTC | CASSQGYGYTF
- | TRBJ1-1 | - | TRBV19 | TGTGCCAGTAGTATGGGGGCTGAAGCTTTCTTT | CASSMGAEAFF
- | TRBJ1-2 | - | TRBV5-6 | TGTGCCAGCAGCTTGCAGGGCTATGGCTACACCTTC | CASSLQGYGYTF
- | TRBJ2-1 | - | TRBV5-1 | TGCGCCAGCAGCTTCCGGGGGCCCTACAATGAGCAGTTCTTC | CASSFRGPYNEQFF
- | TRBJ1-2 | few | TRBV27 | TGTGCCAGCAGTTTATCAGGGGGCTATGGCTACACCTTC | CASSLSGGYGYTF
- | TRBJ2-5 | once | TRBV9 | TGTGCCAGCAGCGTAGAGGGAGGGGGCGCGTACCAAGAGACCCAGTACTTC | CASSVEGGGAYQETQYF
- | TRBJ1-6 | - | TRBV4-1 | TGCGCCAGCAGCCAAGTCGCCTATTCACCCCTCCACTTT | CASSQVAYSPLHF
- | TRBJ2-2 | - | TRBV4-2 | TGTGCCAGCAGCCAAAAACTAGCGAACACCGGGGAGCTGTTTTTT | CASSQKLANTGELFF
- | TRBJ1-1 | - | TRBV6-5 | TGTGCCAGCAGTCCCGGGACCGTCCTTGAAGCTTTCTTT | CASSPGTVLEAFF
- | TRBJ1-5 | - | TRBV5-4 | TGTGCCAGCAGCTTGGACAGGGATAGCAATCAGCCCCAGCATTTT | CASSLDRDSNQPQHF
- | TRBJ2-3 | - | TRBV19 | TGTGCCAGTAGCTGGGGTTGGGGCACAGATACGCAGTATTTT | CASSWGWGTDTQYF
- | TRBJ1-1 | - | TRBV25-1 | TGTGCCAGCAGTGGACAAAACACTGAAGCTTTCTTT | CASSGQNTEAFF
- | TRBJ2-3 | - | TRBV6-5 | TGTGCCAGCAGTTATACAACCTCTAGCACAGATACGCAGTATTTT | CASSYTTSSTDTQYF
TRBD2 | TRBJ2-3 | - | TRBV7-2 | TGTGCCAGCAGCTTGACTAGCGGCACAGATACGCAGTATTTT | CASSLTSGTDTQYF
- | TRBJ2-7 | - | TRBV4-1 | TGCGCCAGCAGCCAAAGGGCACACTACGAGCAGTACTTC | CASSQRAHYEQYF
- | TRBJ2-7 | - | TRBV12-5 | TGTGCTAGTGGTTTGGGACAAACCTACGAGCAGTACTTC | CASGLGQTYEQYF
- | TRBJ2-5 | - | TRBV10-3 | TGTGCCATCAGGCAGGCACTCCAAGAGACCCAGTACTTC | CAIRQALQETQYF
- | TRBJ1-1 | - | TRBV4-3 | TGCGCCAGCAGCCAAGGACACATGAACACTGAAGCTTTCTTT | CASSQGHMNTEAFF
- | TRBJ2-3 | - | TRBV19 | TGTGCCAGTAGTATTACGGCAGGGGGCACAGATACGCAGTATTTT | CASSITAGGTDTQYF
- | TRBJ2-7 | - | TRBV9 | TGTGCCAGCAGCGTAGGAGACACCTACGAGCAGTACTTC | CASSVGDTYEQYF
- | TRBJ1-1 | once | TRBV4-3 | TGCGCCAGCAGCCAAGGACAAATGAACACTGAAGCTTTCTTT | CASSQGQMNTEAFF
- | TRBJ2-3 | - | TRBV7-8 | TGTGCCAGCAGCTTAGCGCAGGGCACAGATACGCAGTATTTT | CASSLAQGTDTQYF
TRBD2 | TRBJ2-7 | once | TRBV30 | TGTGCCTGGAGTGTTGGGGAGGGGTACGAGCAGTACTTC | CAWSVGEGYEQYF
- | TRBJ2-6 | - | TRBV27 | TGTGCCAGCAGTTTATCTCCCTCTGGGGCCAACGTCCTGACTTTC | CASSLSPSGANVLTF
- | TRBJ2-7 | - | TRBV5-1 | TGCGCCAGCAGCTTGGGACAATCCTACGAGCAGTACTTC | CASSLGQSYEQYF
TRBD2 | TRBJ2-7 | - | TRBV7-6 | TGTGCCAGCAGCTTAGAGGGTAGCGGGGGGAGGTACGAGCAGTACTTC | CASSLEGSGGRYEQYF
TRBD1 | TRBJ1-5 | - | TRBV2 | TGTGCCAGCAGTGGGACAGGGGGCGATCAGCCCCAGCATTTT | CASSGTGGDQPQHF
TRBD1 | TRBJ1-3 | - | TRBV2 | TGTGCCAGCAGTGAGGGGACAGGGTCTGGAAACACCATATATTTT | CASSEGTGSGNTIYF
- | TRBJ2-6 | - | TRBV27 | TGTGCCAGCAGTTTATTGGGGGCCAACGTCCTGACTTTC | CASSLLGANVLTF
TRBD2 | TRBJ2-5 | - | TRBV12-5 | TGTGCTAGTGGTTTGTGGACTAGCGGGGGAGAGACCCAGTACTTC | CASGLWTSGGETQYF
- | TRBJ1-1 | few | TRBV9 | TGTGCCAGCAGCGTAGACAACACTGAAGCTTTCTTT | CASSVDNTEAFF
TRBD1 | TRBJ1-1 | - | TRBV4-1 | TGCGCCAGCAGCCAATCCGGACAGGGGAACACTGAAGCTTTCTTT | CASSQSGQGNTEAFF
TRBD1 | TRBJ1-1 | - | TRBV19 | TGTGCCAGTAGCTTTACAGGGGGCACTGAAGCTTTCTTT | CASSFTGGTEAFF
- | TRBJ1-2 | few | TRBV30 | TGTGCCTGGAAAGGGAACTATGGCTACACCTTC | CAWKGNYGYTF
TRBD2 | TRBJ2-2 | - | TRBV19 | TGTGCCAGTTTGGGACTAATGAACACCGGGGAGCTGTTTTTT | CASLGLMNTGELFF
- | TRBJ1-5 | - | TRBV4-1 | TGCGCCAGCAGCCAACTCCGGGACAGCAATCAGCCCCAGCATTTT | CASSQLRDSNQPQHF
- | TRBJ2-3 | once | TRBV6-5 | TGTGCCAGCAGTTACGGGACCACAGATACGCAGTATTTT | CASSYGTTDTQYF
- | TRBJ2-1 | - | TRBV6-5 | TGTGCCAGCAGTTACTCGGACACCTACAATGAGCAGTTCTTC | CASSYSDTYNEQFF
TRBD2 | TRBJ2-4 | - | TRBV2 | TGTGCCAGCAGGCCTAGCGGGGGGGCGGGCATTCAGTACTTC | CASRPSGGAGIQYF
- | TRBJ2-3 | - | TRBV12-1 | TGTGCCAGCAGCTCAGATACGCAGTATTTT | CASSSDTQYF
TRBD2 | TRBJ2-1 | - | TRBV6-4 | TGTGCCAGCAGTGAGCTAGCGGGGATTAGCAATGAGCAGTTCTTC | CASSELAGISNEQFF
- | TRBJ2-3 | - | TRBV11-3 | TGTGCCAGCAGCTCTTATGAACAGGGAGATACGCAGTATTTT | CASSSYEQGDTQYF
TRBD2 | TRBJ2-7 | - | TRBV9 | TGTGCCAGCAGCGGGACTAGCTCCTACGAGCAGTACTTC | CASSGTSSYEQYF
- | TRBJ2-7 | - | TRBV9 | TGTGCCAGCAGCGTAGGGGGCGCGCCCTCCTACGAGCAGTACTTC | CASSVGGAPSYEQYF
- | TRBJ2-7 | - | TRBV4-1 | TGCGCCAGCAGCCAAGAAAGAGCCTACGAGCAGTACTTC | CASSQERAYEQYF
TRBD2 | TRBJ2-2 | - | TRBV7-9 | TGTGCCAGCAGCTCCCGACCAGGACTAGCTCGCACCGGGGAGCTGTTTTTT | CASSSRPGLARTGELFF
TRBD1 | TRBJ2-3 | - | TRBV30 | TGTGCCTGGAGTACAGGGGGCGCGCAGTATTTT | CAWSTGGAQYF
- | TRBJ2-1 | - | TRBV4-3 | TGCGCCAGCAGCCAAGATGGAGGGCGTAGGGACAATGAGCAGTTCTTC | CASSQDGGRRDNEQFF
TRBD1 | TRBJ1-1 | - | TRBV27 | TGTGCCAGCAGTTTTGGGACAGGGGGCGCTGAAGCTTTCTTT | CASSFGTGGAEAFF
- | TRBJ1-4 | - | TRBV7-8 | TGTGCCAGCAGCTTAGGGGCAACTAATGAAAAACTGTTTTTT | CASSLGATNEKLFF
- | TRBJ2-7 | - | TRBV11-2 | TGTGCCAGCAGCTTAGATGCCCACTCCTACGAGCAGTACTTC | CASSLDAHSYEQYF
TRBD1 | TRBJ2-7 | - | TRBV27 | TGTGCCAGCAGTTTACAGGGGGCTAACGAGCAGTACTTC | CASSLQGANEQYF